The T cell receptor beta chain under discussion was sequenced for a study of cytomegalovirus exposure and HLA in healthy donors. Whole-study findings and limits: Cytomegalovirus-associated status was assigned to fewer than 200 TCR beta chains. Usually a TCR sequence was rare, but some public TCRs were found in many donors.

Assay: immunoSEQ multiplex PCR; the TCRdb copy retains only in-frame clones and omits some. The repertoire holds 130,000 or so clones, with roughly nine tenths as singletons. Notes on this clone: Its cognate antigen is unknown.

The sequence derives from a woman between 18 and 30 years old in good health and CMV-seropositive. Specimen: PBMCs.

The CDR3 DNA follows: TGTGCCAGCAGTTCGACAGGGAAGACTAATGAAAAACTGTTTTTT. This translates into CASSSTGKTNEKLFF. The chain carries TRBV28 and TRBJ1-4; 7 bases fit TRBD1. The CDR3 extends over 15 amino acids. CDR1 is MDHEN, CDR2 SYDVKM, per germline. The trim removed 4 bases at V and 2 bases at J, leaving 4 bases unmatched. The full variable domain, with the rest looked up from reference TRBV28 and TRBJ1-4, is DVKVTQSSRYLVKRTGEKVFLECVQDMDHENMFWYRQDPGLGLRLIYFSYDVKMKEKGDIPEGYSVSREKKERFSLILESASTNQTSMYLCASSSTGKTNEKLFFGSGTQLSVL.